Shown below are 3 T cell receptor beta chains from a single sample sequenced in a study of glioma-infiltrating T cells. TCR alpha and beta CDR3 regions were amplified from RNA using iRepertoire nested multiplex PCR. MiXCR was run by TCRdb on the multiplex PCR reads, yielding one entry per CDR3 protein. The repertoire holds 300,000 to 450,000 distinct CDR3 sequences, with about 40% as singletons. Material: glioma tissue, nonneoplastic brain tissue, or PBMCs (not recorded which). These receptors came from a human donor with low-grade glioma or glioblastoma, undergoing nonglioma brain surgery, or in good health (not recorded which).

The chain recombines TRBV12-3 or TRBV12-4 with TRBJ1-2; possibly TRBD1 for D (5 bases). The CDR3 is made up of 17 amino acids. The V gene lost 8 bases and the J gene lost 2 bases, with 24 bases spanning the gap. CDR3 in amino acids: CASGPGNTPTKNYGYTF. The DNA for the CDR3 is TGTGCCAGCGGCCCAGGGAATACACCCACGAAAAACTATGGCTACACCTTC.

On this clonotype: A read error may be the cause here, since a much bigger clone is one base away. This chain connects TRBV28 to TRBJ1-1; D is possibly TRBD1 (5 bases). The CDR3 sequence is 15 residues long. CDR1 is MDHEN, CDR2 SYDVKM, per germline. The CDR3 reads CASTPRGGLNTETFF. In DNA, the CDR3 is TGTGCCAGCACCCCGCGGGGGGGTCTTAACACTGAAACTTTCTTT.

Details on this clonotype: Just one base apart from a much larger clone, this may be a read error. The genes are TRBV6-5 and TRBJ2-4; TRBD1 might be the D (6 bases). CDR1 is MNHEY and CDR2 is SVGAGI in the germline V gene. The CDR3 sequence is 16 residues long. The CDR3 sequence: CARSYSIVAGADIQYF. The CDR3 DNA is TGTGCCAGAAGTTACTCGATAGTAGCAGGGGCAGACATTCAGTACTTC.